One sample yielded the 21 T cell receptor beta chains listed below, sequenced in a study of PD-1 blockade in classical Hodgkin lymphoma. Data came from immunoSEQ multiplex PCR; TCRdb stores just in-frame clones and leaves some out. The data contain about 27,000 clones, around 84% of them singletons. Each patient experienced a relapse that followed autologous stem cell transplantation, and brentuximab vedotin exposure varied. Sequenced here: peripheral blood mononuclear cells (PBMCs), sampled before the second cycle of nivolumab. The receptors come from a human donor with classical Hodgkin lymphoma.

This chain links TRBV5-5 with TRBJ1-2; no clear D. The length of the CDR3 is 14 residues. Germline CDR1 SGHKS, CDR2 YYEKEE (reference sequence). The V end was cut by 0 bases, the J end by 4 bases, with 10 bases between. The CDR3 bases are TGTGCCAGCAGCTTGGTGGACCCACGCTATGGCTACACCTTC. This gives the protein CASSLVDPRYGYTF.

The rearrangement uses TRBV7-3 and TRBJ2-1; possibly TRBD2 for D (6 bases). Germline-derived CDR1 and CDR2 are SGHTA and FQGTGA. The CDR3 totals 15 residues. Deletions cut 5 bases from V and 4 bases from J, with 15 bases between. The DNA for the CDR3 is TGTGCCAGCAGCCCCCAACCGGGGGAATACAATGAGCAGTTCTTC. Its protein is CASSPQPGEYNEQFF.

This chain connects TRBV19 to TRBJ1-2; no definite D call. The V end lost 3 bases, the J end lost 2 bases, and 10 bases lay between the germline ends. The CDR3 totals 14 residues. The germline gives CDR1 LNHDA, CDR2 SQIVND (reference sequence). The CDR3 region is CASSIALTNYGYTF. For the CDR3, the DNA is TGTGCCAGTAGTATCGCTCTGACGAACTATGGCTACACCTTC.

The J gene is TRBJ2-1, the V gene TRBV6-1, with a tentative D call TRBD2 (5 bases). Germline CDR1 MNHNS, CDR2 SASEGT. The CDR3 runs 14 residues. The ends were cut back, 7 bases at V and 2 bases at J, with 12 bases in the middle. The CDR3 nucleotides read TGTGCCAGCAAAGAGGGAAACCCCTACAATGAGCAGTTCTTC. It specifies CASKEGNPYNEQFF.

V is TRBV7-2 and J is TRBJ2-5; 7 nucleotides agree with TRBD1. The germline CDR1 and CDR2 sequences are SGHTA and FQGNSA. This CDR3 is 16 amino acids long. Losses at the gene ends were 2 bases for V and 4 bases for J; bases not matched to a gene: 10. This CDR3 reads CASSLWDRGGGETQYF. In DNA form, the CDR3 reads TGTGCCAGCAGCTTATGGGACAGAGGGGGTGGAGAGACCCAGTACTTC.

The table lists this clone with a few counts. V usage is TRBV4-2 and J usage is TRBJ2-7; tentatively, D is TRBD2 (5 bases). CDR1 LGHNA and CDR2 YNFKEQ come from the germline V gene. The CDR3 spans 14 residues. The ends were cut back, 1 base at V and 2 bases at J, with 9 bases in the middle. CDR3 sequence: CASSQGRSAYEQYF. DNA of the CDR3: TGTGCCAGCAGCCAAGGTCGTAGCGCCTACGAGCAGTACTTC.

This rearrangement joins TRBV2 to TRBJ2-5; D call uncertain. Germline assignment: CDR1 SNHLY and CDR2 FYNNEI. Deletions cut 6 bases from V and 5 bases from J, with 13 bases between. The CDR3 loop spans 13 amino acids. CDR3 nucleotides: TGTGCCAGCAGCTACTTCCTCGGGGAGACCCAGTACTTC. Amino acid sequence: CASSYFLGETQYF.

CDR3 residues: CASSAFFEQYF. As DNA, the CDR3 is TGTGCCAGCAGCGCATTTTTCGAGCAGTACTTC. The V gene is TRBV11-2, the J gene TRBJ2-7; no reliable D call. The CDR3 consists of 11 residues. CDR1 is SGHAT and CDR2 is FQNNGV in the germline V gene. V was trimmed by 5 bases and J by 6 bases, leaving 8 bases between them.

The chain uses TRBV7-6 and TRBJ2-7; D possibly corresponds to TRBD1 (6 bases). The CDR3 contains 14 residues. V dropped 5 bases and J dropped 9 bases, with 20 bases sitting between them. Germline V CDR1 and CDR2: SGHVS, FNYEAQ. In DNA form, the CDR3 reads TGTGCCAGCAGCAACCGCGGCAGGGGACGGTCGCAGTACTTC. Translation: CASSNRGRGRSQYF.

This rearrangement joins TRBV14 to TRBJ1-2, with a tentative D call TRBD1 (5 bases). The CDR3 loop spans 17 amino acids. With 1 base removed from V and 4 bases from J, the gap between germline ends came to 19 bases. The germline CDR1 and CDR2 sequences are SGHDN and FVKESK. The CDR3 DNA is TGTGCCAGCAGCCAAGGATCAGGGATGGGCCTTGTCTATGGCTACACCTTC. Its protein is CASSQGSGMGLVYGYTF. The full variable domain, completed using reference TRBV14 and TRBJ1-2, is EAGVTQFPSHSVIEKGQTVTLRCDPISGHDNLYWYRRVMGKEIKFLLHFVKESKQDESGMPNNRFLAERTGGTYSTLKVQPAELEDSGVYFCASSQGSGMGLVYGYTFGSGTRLTVV.

The J gene is TRBJ2-5, the V gene TRBV10-2; 10 nucleotides match TRBD2. J lost 4 bases, V lost 4 bases, and 0 bases had no gene match. This CDR3 has 13 amino acids. The germline gives CDR1 WSHSY, CDR2 SAAADI. This CDR3 reads CASSASGGETQYF. As DNA, the CDR3 is TGCGCCAGCAGTGCTAGCGGGGGAGAGACCCAGTACTTC.

This clone counts as medium-sized. V is TRBV7-2 and J is TRBJ2-5; 8 bases line up with TRBD2. Losses at the gene ends were 6 bases for V and 2 bases for J; bases not matched to a gene: 5. The CDR3 consists of 14 residues. Germline CDR1 reads SGHTA; CDR2 reads FQGNSA. The DNA of the CDR3 is TGTGCCAGCAGGGCCCGGGGGGGGCAAGAGACCCAGTACTTC. Protein sequence: CASRARGGQETQYF. Variable domain in full (rest from reference TRBV7-2 and TRBJ2-5): GAGVSQSPSNKVTEKGKDVELRCDPISGHTALYWYRQSLGQGLEFLIYFQGNSAPDKSGLPSDRFSAERTGGSVSTLTIQRTQQEDSAVYLCASRARGGQETQYFGPGTRLLVL.

The chain joins TRBV18 to TRBJ1-1; D remains unclear. Trimming removed 3 bases from V and 7 bases from J, with 15 bases in between. CDR3 length equals 14 residues. In germline, CDR1 is KGHSH, CDR2 LQKENI. The CDR3 spells CASSPMTGDGEAFF. The DNA for the CDR3 is TGTGCCAGCTCACCCATGACGGGTGATGGTGAAGCTTTCTTT.

V is TRBV19 and J is TRBJ2-7; D is undetermined. The ends were cut back, 6 bases at V and 3 bases at J, with 15 bases in the middle. Germline CDR1 reads LNHDA; CDR2 reads SQIVND (reference sequence). CDR3 length equals 14 residues. CDR3 in DNA: TGTGCCAGTAGCCTCGACTCTCCGGGCTACGAGCAGTACTTC. As protein: CASSLDSPGYEQYF.

This clone has more than one count but fewer than ten. The genes are TRBV5-4 and TRBJ1-1, with D possibly TRBD1 on 6 matching bases. Germline V lookup: CDR1 SGHNT, CDR2 YYREEE (reference sequence). Trimming took off 4 bases at V and 5 bases at J, with 18 bases between the two ends. The CDR3 has 15 residues. The chain's CDR3 is CASSLRYRDSTEAFF. DNA of the CDR3: TGTGCCAGCAGCCTACGTTACAGGGACTCAACTGAAGCTTTCTTT. Full variable domain (rest looked up from reference TRBV5-4 and TRBJ1-1): ETGVTQSPTHLIKTRGQQVTLRCSSQSGHNTVSWYQQALGQGPQFIFQYYREEENGRGNFPPRFSGLQFPNYSSELNVNALELDDSALYLCASSLRYRDSTEAFFGQGTRLTVV.

This clone was counted once. V usage is TRBV6-5 and J usage is TRBJ1-1; no clear D. V lost 1 base and J lost 2, with 5 bases in between. The germline gives CDR1 MNHEY, CDR2 SVGAGI. The CDR3 has 13 residues. CDR3 amino acids: CASSYWINTEAFF. CDR3 coding DNA: TGTGCCAGCAGTTACTGGATCAACACTGAAGCTTTCTTT.

The chain carries TRBV29-1 and TRBJ2-1; 8 bases align to TRBD2. The ends lost 8 bases at V and 5 bases at J; junction bases unmatched: 2. Germline values: CDR1 SQVTM, CDR2 ANQGSEA. The CDR3 runs 11 residues. The CDR3 bases are TGCAGCAGCGGGGGCAACAATGAGCAGTTCTTC. This translates into CSSGGNNEQFF.

Worth noting for this clone: Other nucleotide sequences in the sample specify the same CDR3. This chain uses TRBV7-2 with TRBJ2-5; TRBD2 is a possible D gene (7 bases). Germline CDR1 reads SGHTA; CDR2 reads FQGNSA. CDR3 length: 15 amino acids. V was trimmed by 0 bases and J by 5 bases, leaving 13 bases between them. CDR3 residues: CASSLAGGPGETQYF. Written as DNA, the CDR3 is TGTGCCAGCAGCTTAGCGGGGGGGCCTGGGGAGACCCAGTACTTC. The complete variable domain, with remaining parts taken from reference TRBV7-2 and TRBJ2-5, reads GAGVSQSPSNKVTEKGKDVELRCDPISGHTALYWYRQSLGQGLEFLIYFQGNSAPDKSGLPSDRFSAERTGGSVSTLTIQRTQQEDSAVYLCASSLAGGPGETQYFGPGTRLLVL.

The chain uses TRBV25-1 and TRBJ2-3, with 8 bases aligning to TRBD2. Germline-derived CDR1 and CDR2 are MGHDK and SYGVNS. CDR3 size: 14 residues. Trimming took 8 bases from V and 0 from J; bases not matched to a gene: 4. The CDR3 loop is CASLRGGSTDTQYF. In DNA form, the CDR3 reads TGTGCCAGCCTCCGGGGGGGAAGCACAGATACGCAGTATTTT. The entire variable domain, with the rest obtained from reference TRBV25-1 and TRBJ2-3, is as follows: EADIYQTPRYLVIGTGKKITLECSQTMGHDKMYWYQQDPGMELHLIHYSYGVNSTEKGDLSSESTVSRIRTEHFPLTLESARPSHTSQYLCASLRGGSTDTQYFGPGTRLTVL.

This clone was detected only a few times. The chain carries TRBV4-3 and TRBJ2-3, with 8 bases fitting TRBD2. The length of the CDR3 is 16 residues. The J segment lost 2 bases and the V segment lost 3 bases, leaving 7 bases of the junction unmatched. Germline values: CDR1 LGHNA, CDR2 YSLEER. The CDR3 spells CASSHLAGRTTDTQYF. In DNA, the CDR3 is TGCGCCAGCAGCCATTTAGCGGGACGAACCACAGATACGCAGTATTTT.

The chain uses TRBV18 and TRBJ1-2, with D possibly matching TRBD1 (6 bases). Germline CDR1 is KGHSH and CDR2 is LQKENI. With 2 bases removed from V and 0 bases from J, the gap between germline ends came to 10 bases. CDR3 length: 15 residues. The CDR3 sequence: CASSPGQLPNYGYTF. The CDR3 DNA is TGTGCCAGCTCACCAGGACAGCTTCCTAACTATGGCTACACCTTC.